The 17 T cell receptor beta chains below were found in one sample sequenced in a study of blood T cell repertoires in COVID-19 (TCRdb year 2020). Library prep was done by the immunoSEQ multiplex PCR assay. Entries here come from immuneACCESS through TCRdb and include only in-frame sequences with V and J called. Some clones fail to appear in such tables; in the studies checked, an unresolved V gene covers under half of the shortfall, and the cause of the remainder is unknown. Across this sample there are about 180,000 clones, with approximately 88% seen only once. Of the sample, around 6.3% falls within the top ten clones. Sequencing was performed on peripheral blood. The receptors come from a woman between 40 and 50 years old with COVID-19, enrolled during active disease.

The V call is TRBV10-2, the J call TRBJ2-5; 7 bases are a match to TRBD2. J was trimmed by 6 bases and V by 8 bases; bases with no gene match: 12. There are 14 residues in the CDR3. Per germline, CDR1 WSHSY and CDR2 SAAADI. The CDR3: CASGRAGEGQTQYF. The CDR3 DNA follows: TGCGCCAGCGGGAGGGCGGGAGAGGGACAGACCCAGTACTTC.

This clone has ten or more counts. The rearrangement joins TRBV18 to TRBJ2-7, with 10 bases aligning to TRBD1. Germline V gene data show CDR1 as KGHSH and CDR2 as LQKENI. The CDR3 is 14 amino acids. With V trimmed by 4 bases and J by 3 bases, 3 bases remained unmatched. The CDR3 is CASSRGTGDYEQYF. For the CDR3, the DNA is TGTGCCAGCTCACGCGGGACAGGGGACTACGAGCAGTACTTC.

The J gene is TRBJ2-3, the V gene TRBV10-2; 7 nucleotides match TRBD1. The CDR3 is 14 residues long. CDR1 and CDR2 (germline): WSHSY, SAAADI. Unmatched junction bases numbered 9, after V lost 6 bases and J lost 6 bases. CDR3 protein: CASRSGGPLDTQYF. The CDR3 DNA follows: TGCGCCAGCAGGTCAGGGGGACCCCTGGATACGCAGTATTTT.

The chain carries TRBV5-1 and TRBJ1-1, with 7 positions matching TRBD1. The J segment lost 0 bases and the V segment lost 4 bases, leaving 3 bases of the junction unmatched. From germline, CDR1 is SGHRS and CDR2 YFSETQ. The CDR3 sequence is 14 residues long. DNA for the CDR3: TGCGCCAGCAGCCGGGACAGTGTGAACACTGAAGCTTTCTTT. Translating it yields CASSRDSVNTEAFF.

The CDR3 DNA follows: TGTGCCAGCAGCCAGGACAGGGATAAGATCCACGAGCAGTACTTC. It translates to CASSQDRDKIHEQYF. The chain is built from TRBV27 and TRBJ2-7; 8 positions match TRBD1. V lost 6 bases to trimming and J lost 5 bases; unmatched junction nucleotides: 12. The CDR3 consists of 15 residues. CDR1 MNHEY and CDR2 SMNVEV come from the germline V gene (reference sequence).

The chain employs TRBV15 and TRBJ1-2; no firm D call. V lost 1 base to trimming and J lost 0 bases, with 12 bases between them. Per the germline V gene, CDR1 is LNHNV and CDR2 is YYDKDF (reference sequence). The CDR3 runs to 16 residues. The CDR3: CATSRVGQATNYGYTF. The CDR3 DNA reads as TGTGCCACCAGCAGAGTTGGGCAGGCAACTAACTATGGCTACACCTTC.

The chain employs TRBV23-1 and TRBJ1-1; 7 positions match TRBD1. TRBV23-1 is an ORF, with its function uncertain. The V gene end was trimmed by 6 bases and the J gene end by 4 bases; junction bases not matched to a gene: 11. The CDR3 has 15 residues. The CDR3 coding sequence is TGCGCCAGCAGCCCGACAGGGACGAGGGGCACTGAAGCTTTCTTT. Protein product: CASSPTGTRGTEAFF.

V is TRBV19 and J is TRBJ2-3, with D maybe TRBD2 (5 bases). Germline CDR1 and CDR2: LNHDA and SQIVND (reference sequence). Trimming removed 5 bases from V and 0 bases from J, with 9 bases in between. The CDR3 runs to 14 residues. The CDR3 sequence is CASSRGGSTDTQYF. DNA of the CDR3: TGTGCCAGTAGTCGTGGCGGGAGCACAGATACGCAGTATTTT.

V and J are TRBV27 and TRBJ2-7; TRBD1 is a possible D gene (5 bases). Trimming stripped 5 bases from V and 2 bases from J, with 13 bases between. This CDR3 spans 14 amino acids. Germline assignment: CDR1 MNHEY and CDR2 SMNVEV (reference sequence). The CDR3 region is CASSGWGRTYEQYF. CDR3 bases: TGTGCCAGCAGTGGCTGGGGCAGGACCTACGAGCAGTACTTC.

The chain couples TRBV6-5 to TRBJ1-3; tentatively, D is TRBD1 (6 bases). The V end was cut by 7 bases, the J end by 1 base, with 14 bases between. Germline CDR1 is MNHEY and CDR2 is SVGAGI. The CDR3 covers 15 residues. CDR3 sequence: CASNPDRSSGNTIYF. The CDR3 bases are TGTGCCAGCAATCCAGACAGGAGTTCTGGAAACACCATATATTTT.

The genes are TRBV3-1 (or the pseudogene TRBV3-2) and TRBJ1-2; tentatively, D is TRBD1 (6 bases). V was clipped by 4 bases and J by 4 bases, with 16 bases between them. The CDR3 runs 15 residues. CDR1 LGHDT and CDR2 YNNKEL come from the germline V gene (reference sequence). The CDR3 loop reads CASSRISDSAYGYTF. In nucleotides, the CDR3 is TGTGCCAGCAGCCGTATCTCGGACAGTGCCTATGGCTACACCTTC.

The rearrangement joins TRBV24-1 to TRBJ2-1; D gene uncertain. Germline values: CDR1 KGHDR, CDR2 SFDVKD. V was cut by 6 bases and J by 6 bases, with 14 bases left in between. The CDR3 loop spans 14 amino acids. The CDR3 loop reads CATSLGFISNEQFF. As DNA, the CDR3 is TGTGCCACCAGTCTAGGATTTATAAGCAATGAGCAGTTCTTC.

The chain has TRBV5-1 and TRBJ1-2, with a tentative D call TRBD1 (6 bases). The germline V gene encodes CDR1 SGHRS and CDR2 YFSETQ. Trimming removed 0 bases from V and 6 bases from J, with 15 bases in between. The CDR3 runs to 15 residues. The CDR3: CASSLVDRLLDGYTF. Written as DNA, the CDR3 is TGCGCCAGCAGCTTGGTCGACAGGCTCCTAGATGGCTACACCTTC.

The genes are TRBV2 and TRBJ1-1, with D possibly matching TRBD1 (5 bases). This CDR3 contains 14 residues. Germline CDR1 and CDR2: SNHLY and FYNNEI. V lost 8 bases and J 0 bases, leaving 13 bases between the germline ends. The CDR3 sequence: CASDLTALNTEAFF. As DNA, the CDR3 is TGTGCCAGCGACCTGACAGCTTTGAACACTGAAGCTTTCTTT.

The rearrangement links TRBV7-9 to TRBJ1-1; unclear D gene. This CDR3 comprises 13 residues. The V end lost 5 bases, the J end lost 1 base, and 8 bases lay between the germline ends. CDR1 and CDR2 (germline): SEHNR, FQNEAQ (reference sequence). Here the CDR3 DNA reads TGTGCCAGCAGCCCCCCGGGGAACACTGAAGCTTTCTTT. Encoded protein: CASSPPGNTEAFF.

The gene calls are TRBV27 and TRBJ1-2, with 7 bases identical to TRBD1. Per germline, CDR1 MNHEY and CDR2 SMNVEV (reference sequence). The CDR3 extends over 12 amino acids. V lost 7 bases to trimming and J lost 2 bases; unmatched junction nucleotides: 1. This chain's CDR3 is CASTTGNYGYTF. CDR3 in DNA: TGTGCCAGCACGACAGGGAACTATGGCTACACCTTC.

The chain couples TRBV19 to TRBJ1-2, with TRBD1 matching over 10 bases. With 9 bases clipped from V and 7 bases from J, the junction kept 8 bases outside the gene matches. This CDR3 region has 13 residues. Per germline, CDR1 LNHDA and CDR2 SQIVND (reference sequence). CDR3: CASLDRGRLGYTF. In DNA form, the CDR3 reads TGTGCCAGCCTGGACAGGGGGAGGCTTGGCTACACCTTC.